This passage covers 15 T cell receptor beta chains from one sample sequenced in a study of blood T cell repertoires in COVID-19. TCRdb's copy holds only in-frame clones and misses some; the assay was immunoSEQ multiplex PCR. In the table there are hundreds of thousands of clones, around 90% of which are singletons. Sequencing input: peripheral blood. The receptor set was obtained from a man in his late teens or twenties with active or convalescent COVID-19.

The chain carries TRBV5-1 and TRBJ2-5, with a weak D call TRBD1 (6 bases). Trimming left V 1 base short and J 2 bases short, with 9 bases between. The CDR3 spans 14 residues. Germline CDR1 SGHRS, CDR2 YFSETQ. CDR3 sequence: CASSLTGPQETQYF. For the CDR3, the DNA is TGCGCCAGCAGCTTGACAGGGCCACAAGAGACCCAGTACTTC.

This clone was counted a few times. The rearrangement links TRBV30 to TRBJ1-2; 9 bases agree with TRBD1. In germline, CDR1 is GTSNPN, CDR2 SVGIG (reference sequence). With 4 bases clipped from V and 5 bases from J, the junction kept 5 bases outside the gene matches. The CDR3 spans 13 residues. In DNA form, the CDR3 reads TGTGCCTGGAACGGACAGGGGTTTTATGGCTACACCTTC. This encodes CAWNGQGFYGYTF.

V usage is TRBV10-3 and J usage is TRBJ1-1, with a tentative D call TRBD1 (5 bases). The CDR3 is made up of 14 amino acids. Germline V CDR1 and CDR2: ENHRY, SYGVKD. The V and J ends lost 7 bases and 1 base respectively, with 13 bases between them. The CDR3 loop is CAIKPPTENTEAFF. CDR3 DNA sequence: TGTGCCATCAAACCACCGACAGAGAACACTGAAGCTTTCTTT.

The J gene is TRBJ2-3, the V gene TRBV4-3, with 10 bases fitting TRBD2. Germline assignment: CDR1 LGHNA and CDR2 YSLEER. Trimming at V came to 2 bases and at J to 6 bases, leaving 8 bases not matched to a gene. This CDR3 region has 16 residues. The CDR3 is CASSQSLAGVGDTQYF. CDR3 bases: TGCGCCAGCAGCCAAAGCCTAGCGGGAGTAGGGGATACGCAGTATTTT.

This clone showed up just a few times. This same CDR3 is encoded by further DNA sequences in the sample. This chain connects TRBV6-5 to TRBJ1-2; D is unresolved. Germline assignment: CDR1 MNHEY and CDR2 SVGAGI. The CDR3 spans 13 residues. V was cut by 2 bases and J by 6 bases, with 10 bases left in between. The CDR3 DNA sequence: TGTGCCAGCAGTTACACCCGACAAGATGGCTACACCTTC. Protein product: CASSYTRQDGYTF.

This clone was seen a handful of times. V and J are TRBV13 and TRBJ2-2; D may be TRBD2 (7 bases). This CDR3 region has 17 residues. V was trimmed by 1 base and J by 5 bases, leaving 17 bases between them. The germline gives CDR1 PRHDT, CDR2 FYEKMQ (reference sequence). This CDR3 is CASSLVGPGGLTGELFF. CDR3 coding DNA: TGTGCCAGCAGCTTAGTTGGGCCGGGGGGCCTTACCGGGGAGCTGTTTTTT.

V is TRBV18 and J is TRBJ2-5; TRBD2 matches 9 bases. The CDR3 has 17 amino acids. With 1 base clipped from V and 1 base from J, the junction kept 7 bases outside the gene matches. Germline CDR1 and CDR2: KGHSH and LQKENI. CDR3 sequence reads: CASSPRLGTSSQETQYF. The CDR3 DNA follows: TGTGCCAGCTCACCACGCCTAGGGACTAGCAGCCAAGAGACCCAGTACTTC.

The chain has TRBV19 and TRBJ1-1, with D possibly TRBD1 on 5 matching bases. The CDR3 extends over 16 amino acids. V gave up 1 base and J gave up 4 bases, with 16 bases separating them. Germline lookup yields CDR1 LNHDA and CDR2 SQIVND (reference sequence). The CDR3 loop reads CASSIGWGAVATEAFF. CDR3 DNA: TGTGCCAGTAGTATAGGGTGGGGCGCGGTGGCCACTGAAGCTTTCTTT.

This chain uses TRBV5-1 with TRBJ2-2; 13 positions agree with TRBD2. Trimming took 2 bases from V and 4 from J; bases not matched to a gene: 2. Germline V gene sequence: CDR1 SGHRS, CDR2 YFSETQ. The CDR3 length is 16 residues. The CDR3 region has the DNA TGCGCCAGCAGCTTCTGGACTAGCGGGGGCACCGGGGAGCTGTTTTTT. It specifies CASSFWTSGGTGELFF. The entire variable domain, with the rest obtained from reference TRBV5-1 and TRBJ2-2, is as follows: KAGVTQTPRYLIKTRGQQVTLSCSPISGHRSVSWYQQTPGQGLQFLFEYFSETQRNKGNFPGRFSGRQFSNSRSEMNVSTLELGDSALYLCASSFWTSGGTGELFFGEGSRLTVL.

The V gene is TRBV18, the J gene TRBJ1-3, with TRBD1 matching over 8 bases. V shed 3 bases and J 2 bases; nucleotides not matched to a gene: 6. This CDR3 is built from 16 residues. CDR1 and CDR2 from the germline V gene are KGHSH and LQKENI. Written as DNA, the CDR3 is TGTGCCAGCTCACCCTCCCCGGACAGGGCTGGAAACACCATATATTTT. Translating it yields CASSPSPDRAGNTIYF.

This chain links TRBV12-3 or TRBV12-4 with TRBJ2-7; D is unresolved. There are 13 residues in the CDR3. V lost 3 bases, J lost 2 bases, and 8 bases lay in between. The CDR3 nucleotides read TGTGCCAGCAGTTTGGGCAGAGCCTACGAGCAGTACTTC. The encoded protein is CASSLGRAYEQYF.

The V and J genes are TRBV28 and TRBJ1-2; 7 bases are a match to TRBD1. Germline loops: CDR1 MDHEN, CDR2 SYDVKM. The CDR3 covers 15 residues. V shed 6 bases and J 2 bases; nucleotides not matched to a gene: 9. The CDR3 DNA reads TGTGCCAGCAGCCTTCCTGGGACAGCCAACTATGGCTACACCTTC. This gives the protein CASSLPGTANYGYTF.

V and J are TRBV29-1 and TRBJ2-3; 15 nucleotides line up with TRBD2. After removal of 6 bases from V and 5 bases from J, the junction contained 6 bases not matched to a gene. The CDR3 has 15 amino acids. Germline CDR1 reads SQVTM; CDR2 reads ANQGSEA. The CDR3 bases are TGCAGCGTCCCGGGACTAGCGGGGGGAGGAGATACGCAGTATTTT. It specifies CSVPGLAGGGDTQYF.

The chain recombines TRBV3-1 (or the pseudogene TRBV3-2) with TRBJ1-3, with a weak D call TRBD1 (6 bases). V lost 2 bases, J lost 7 bases, and 9 bases lay in between. CDR3 length equals 13 residues. CDR1 is LGHDT, CDR2 YNNKEL, per germline (reference sequence). For the CDR3, the DNA is TGTGCCAGCAGCCAACCCAGGGGTAACACCATATATTTT. It translates to CASSQPRGNTIYF.

This chain links TRBV18 with TRBJ1-2, with D maybe TRBD1 (5 bases). The CDR3 is 14 amino acids. Germline V gene data show CDR1 as KGHSH and CDR2 as LQKENI. V gave up 3 bases and J gave up 8 bases, with 16 bases separating them. CDR3 residues: CASSPRRGEWGYTF. For the CDR3, the DNA is TGTGCCAGCTCACCGAGGAGGGGCGAGTGGGGCTACACCTTC.